This T cell receptor (beta chain) stems from a study of glioma-infiltrating T cells. This clonotype was observed a handful of times. Trimming took off 4 bases at V and 0 bases at J, with 5 bases between the two ends. Germline-derived CDR1 and CDR2 are SGHRS and YFSETQ. The CDR3 has 12 residues. Amplification of TCR alpha and beta CDR3 regions from RNA used iRepertoire nested multiplex PCR. One-step reverse transcription and amplification started from about 100-400 ng of tissue mRNA or PBMC total RNA. Each CDR3 protein gets one entry after TCRdb re-called the multiplex PCR reads with MiXCR. The sample contains over 70,000 distinct CDR3 sequences, about 25% of which appear only once.

The receptor's source is a human donor with low-grade glioma or glioblastoma, undergoing nonglioma brain surgery, or in good health (not recorded which). This rearrangement joins TRBV5-1 to TRBJ2-7, with unresolved D. Material: glioma tissue, nonneoplastic brain tissue, or PBMCs (not recorded which). Here the CDR3 reads CASSISSYEQYF. The CDR3 region has the DNA TGCGCCAGCAGCATAAGCTCCTACGAGCAGTACTTC.